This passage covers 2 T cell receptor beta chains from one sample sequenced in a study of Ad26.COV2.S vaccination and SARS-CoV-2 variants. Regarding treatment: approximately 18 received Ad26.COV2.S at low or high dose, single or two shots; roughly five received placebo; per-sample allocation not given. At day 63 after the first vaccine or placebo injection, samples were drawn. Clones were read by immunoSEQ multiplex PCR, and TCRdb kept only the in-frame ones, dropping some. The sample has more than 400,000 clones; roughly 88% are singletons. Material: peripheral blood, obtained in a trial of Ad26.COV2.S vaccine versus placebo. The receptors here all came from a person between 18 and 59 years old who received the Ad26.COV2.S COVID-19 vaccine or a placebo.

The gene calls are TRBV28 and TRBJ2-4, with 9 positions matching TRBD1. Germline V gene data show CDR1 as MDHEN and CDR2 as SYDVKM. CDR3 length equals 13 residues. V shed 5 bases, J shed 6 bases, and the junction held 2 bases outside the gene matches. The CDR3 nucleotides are TGTGCCAGCAGTCGACAGGGGGTAAACATTCAGTACTTC. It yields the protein CASSRQGVNIQYF.

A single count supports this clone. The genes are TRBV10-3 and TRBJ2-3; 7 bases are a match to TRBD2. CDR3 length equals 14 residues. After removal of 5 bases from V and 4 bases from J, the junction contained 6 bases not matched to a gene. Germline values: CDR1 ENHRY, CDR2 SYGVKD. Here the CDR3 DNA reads TGTGCCATCAGTACTAGCGATTCCCCAGATACGCAGTATTTT. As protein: CAISTSDSPDTQYF.